Presented here are 24 T cell receptor beta chains from one specimen sequenced in a study of T cell responses to AZD1222 COVID-19 vaccine. Method: immunoSEQ multiplex PCR; TCRdb's copy keeps in-frame clones and lacks some. The table records 180,000 or so clones, around nine tenths of them present only once. The sample consisted of peripheral blood, taken 28 days after the second AZD1222 dose. The receptors derive from an adult who received the AZD1222 COVID-19 vaccine.

The gene calls are TRBV10-3 and TRBJ1-1, with D unclear. The V end lost 6 bases, the J end lost 1 base, and 6 bases lay between the germline ends. The V gene's germline CDR1 is ENHRY and CDR2 SYGVKD. This CDR3 has 12 amino acids. The CDR3: CAISGTNTEAFF. In DNA, the CDR3 is TGTGCCATCAGCGGAACGAACACTGAAGCTTTCTTT.

The chain recombines TRBV30 with TRBJ2-7; D is unresolved. CDR1 is GTSNPN, CDR2 SVGIG, per germline (reference sequence). There are 11 residues in the CDR3. V gave up 0 bases and J gave up 4 bases, with 4 bases separating them. CDR3 amino acids: CAWSVQYEQYF. Here the CDR3 DNA reads TGTGCCTGGAGTGTCCAATACGAGCAGTACTTC.

The chain couples TRBV5-8 to TRBJ1-1, with D perhaps TRBD1 (5 bases). This CDR3 comprises 16 residues. V was shortened by 0 bases and J by 2 bases, with 14 bases between the two germline ends. Germline CDR1 reads SGHTS; CDR2 reads YDEGEE. The CDR3 DNA reads as TGTGCCAGCAGCTTGGATTGGACACTCCTAAACACTGAAGCTTTCTTT. This sequence encodes CASSLDWTLLNTEAFF.

The chain is built from TRBV10-3 and TRBJ1-5; 9 nucleotides align to TRBD1. Germline V lookup: CDR1 ENHRY, CDR2 SYGVKD. The CDR3 runs to 18 residues. V lost 6 bases, J lost 2 bases, and 14 bases stayed unmatched. The CDR3 DNA follows: TGTGCCATCAGCCAGACCTACCCGGGACAGGGCGGCAATCAGCCCCAGCATTTT. This translates into CAISQTYPGQGGNQPQHF.

The CDR3: CASSLETERQYF. CDR3 bases: TGTGCCAGCAGCTTGGAAACCGAACGGCAGTATTTT. V gene TRBV5-5 combines with J gene TRBJ2-3; D is unclear. The germline CDR1 and CDR2 sequences are SGHKS and YYEKEE (reference sequence). V gave up 0 bases and J gave up 11 bases, with 10 bases separating them. CDR3 length equals 12 residues.

The rearrangement joins TRBV6-5 to TRBJ2-5, with 10 bases aligning to TRBD2. V was clipped by 3 bases and J by 3 bases; unmatched bases: 4. Germline V gene data show CDR1 as MNHEY and CDR2 as SVGAGI. The CDR3 loop spans 15 amino acids. The DNA for the CDR3 is TGTGCCAGCAGTTATAAAGCGGGAGGGGAAGAGACCCAGTACTTC. Amino acids: CASSYKAGGEETQYF.

CDR3 protein: CASSWDSSGYTF. CDR3 nucleotides: TGTGCCAGCAGCTGGGACAGCTCTGGCTACACCTTC. This chain links TRBV7-9 with TRBJ1-2; 7 positions match TRBD1. The V and J ends lost 4 bases and 7 bases, in that order; junction bases with no gene match: 3. This CDR3 spans 12 amino acids. The germline V gene encodes CDR1 SEHNR and CDR2 FQNEAQ (reference sequence).

This clone has a handful of counts. The rearrangement links TRBV4-1 to TRBJ2-3, with a possible D match to TRBD1 (6 bases). V shed 1 base and J shed 6 bases, with 23 bases lying between them. CDR1 is MGHRA, CDR2 YSYEKL, per germline. The CDR3 runs 18 residues. CDR3 in amino acids: CASSQGPFSTGRGDTQYF. Written as DNA, the CDR3 is TGCGCCAGCAGCCAAGGACCCTTTTCTACGGGAAGGGGGGATACGCAGTATTTT.

V gene TRBV10-3 combines with J gene TRBJ2-5; 10 bases map to TRBD1. Germline V lookup: CDR1 ENHRY, CDR2 SYGVKD. V trimming: 6 bases; J trimming: 2 bases; junction bases outside the gene matches: 6. The CDR3 consists of 15 residues. CDR3 DNA: TGTGCCATCAGGGGCCCGGGACAGGGGCAAGAGACCCAGTACTTC. Translation gives CAIRGPGQGQETQYF.

The rearrangement links TRBV10-3 to TRBJ2-7; 13 nucleotides match TRBD2. V lost 8 bases, J lost 2 bases, and 15 bases stayed unmatched. The CDR3 is made up of 18 amino acids. In germline, CDR1 is ENHRY, CDR2 SYGVKD. The CDR3 coding sequence is TGTGCCATCGCCTCAACCGGGACTAGCGGGGATCCTACCTACGAGCAGTACTTC. It is translated as CAIASTGTSGDPTYEQYF.

This clone was seen a single time. The chain is built from TRBV10-3 and TRBJ2-2; D unclear. Trimming removed 8 bases at V and 3 bases at J, with 7 bases between. There are 12 residues in the CDR3. Per the germline V gene, CDR1 is ENHRY and CDR2 is SYGVKD. This CDR3 reads CAIPVDTGELFF. For the CDR3, the DNA is TGTGCCATCCCGGTGGACACCGGGGAGCTGTTTTTT.

The CDR3 DNA reads TGTGCCAGCTCACCACGAGCGAGCGAAAGGGAGCAGTACTTC. It specifies CASSPRASEREQYF. The V gene is TRBV18, the J gene TRBJ2-7; D unresolved. The CDR3 has 14 residues. Germline CDR1 and CDR2: KGHSH and LQKENI. Trimming took 1 base from V and 7 from J, leaving 14 bases between them.

This clone is a singleton in its sample. Written as DNA, the CDR3 is TGTGCCAGCTCACAGACAGCTAATGAAAAACTGTTTTTT. This encodes CASSQTANEKLFF. The V gene is TRBV18, the J gene TRBJ1-4; possible D gene TRBD1, 5 bases. V dropped 4 bases and J dropped 3 bases, with 6 bases sitting between them. CDR1 and CDR2 from the germline V gene are KGHSH and LQKENI. The CDR3 runs 13 residues.

V gene TRBV21-1 combines with J gene TRBJ2-1; the table's TRBD2 call for D was not verified on the DNA. TRBV21-1 is described as a pseudogene. This CDR3 is built from 14 residues. The CDR3 here is CASTPRGAYNEQFF. Written as DNA, the CDR3 is TGTGCCAGCACCCCACGGGGGGCATACAATGAGCAGTTCTTC.

This chain joins TRBV24-1 and TRBJ2-2; D remains ambiguous. Germline CDR1 and CDR2: KGHDR and SFDVKD. CDR3 size: 14 residues. The germline V and J ends were trimmed by 4 bases and 3 bases, with 8 bases remaining between them. The CDR3 region is CATSDSGYTGELFF. Written as DNA, the CDR3 is TGTGCCACCAGTGACTCCGGGTACACCGGGGAGCTGTTTTTT.

The V and J genes are TRBV7-9 and TRBJ2-7; the D is unclear. This CDR3 region has 11 residues. Per germline, CDR1 SEHNR and CDR2 FQNEAQ (reference sequence). The germline V and J ends were trimmed by 5 bases and 4 bases, with 6 bases remaining between them. The CDR3 sequence is CASSPQYEQYF. In DNA form, the CDR3 reads TGTGCCAGCAGCCCCCAGTACGAGCAGTACTTC.

The chain links TRBV19 to TRBJ2-7, with no clear D. This CDR3 region has 13 residues. Trimming took 3 bases from V and 1 from J, leaving 7 bases between them. CDR1 is LNHDA and CDR2 is SQIVND in the germline V gene (reference sequence). This chain's CDR3 is CASSIGDSYEQYF. The CDR3 DNA follows: TGTGCCAGTAGTATTGGGGATTCCTACGAGCAGTACTTC.

Here the CDR3 reads CASSLESNYGYTF. CDR3 DNA: TGTGCCAGCAGCTTAGAATCTAACTATGGCTACACCTTC. This chain uses TRBV7-9 with TRBJ1-2; D unresolved. There are 13 residues in the CDR3. Between the trimmed V and J ends, which lost 1 base and 0 bases, there was a span of 3 bases. In germline, CDR1 is SEHNR, CDR2 FQNEAQ (reference sequence).

The V gene is TRBV7-2, the J gene TRBJ2-5; D ambiguous. The CDR3 totals 13 residues. From germline, CDR1 is SGHTA and CDR2 FQGNSA. The V gene lost 5 bases and the J gene lost 0 bases, with 7 bases spanning the gap. The CDR3 is CASSNTYQETQYF. The CDR3, as DNA: TGTGCCAGCAGCAATACGTACCAAGAGACCCAGTACTTC.

The chain joins TRBV5-1 to TRBJ1-5, with a tentative D call TRBD1 (5 bases). CDR1 is SGHRS, CDR2 YFSETQ, per germline. CDR3 length: 15 amino acids. Trimming took off 1 base at V and 1 base at J, with 9 bases between the two ends. CDR3 nucleotides: TGCGCCAGCAGCTTGACAGGACCCAGCAATCAGCCCCAGCATTTT. It translates to CASSLTGPSNQPQHF.

The genes are TRBV3-1 (or the pseudogene TRBV3-2) and TRBJ1-1, with TRBD1 as a possible D gene (6 bases). In germline, CDR1 is LGHDT, CDR2 YNNKEL (reference sequence). V lost 3 bases and J 6 bases, leaving 14 bases between the germline ends. The CDR3 loop spans 14 amino acids. CDR3 sequence: CASSHYRAGAEAFF. The CDR3 nucleotides are TGTGCCAGCAGCCATTACAGGGCAGGGGCTGAAGCTTTCTTT.

This clone occurred once. The rearrangement joins TRBV7-2 to TRBJ1-4; D is ambiguous. The CDR3 covers 15 residues. Deletions cut 3 bases from V and 0 bases from J, with 8 bases between. The germline V gene encodes CDR1 SGHTA and CDR2 FQGNSA. CDR3 amino acids: CASSFRSATNEKLFF. The CDR3 DNA reads as TGTGCCAGCAGCTTTAGGTCAGCAACTAATGAAAAACTGTTTTTT.

The CDR3 coding sequence is TGTGCCAGCAGCTCGTACGGGGGGGCCCACAATGAGCAGTTCTTC. Its protein product is CASSSYGGAHNEQFF. This chain joins TRBV3-1 (or the pseudogene TRBV3-2) and TRBJ2-1; 8 nucleotides align to TRBD2. This CDR3 is built from 15 residues. Trimming removed 5 bases from V and 5 bases from J; junction bases left unmatched: 8. CDR1 is LGHDT and CDR2 is YNNKEL in the germline V gene (reference sequence).

This CDR3 reads CASSLGDRNEQFF. CDR3 bases: TGTGCCAGCAGCCTCGGGGACCGGAATGAGCAGTTCTTC. This chain connects TRBV14 to TRBJ2-1; D is possibly TRBD1 or TRBD2 (5 bases each). Trimming shortened V by 4 bases and J by 7 bases, and 11 bases separated the two germline ends. Per the germline V gene, CDR1 is SGHDN and CDR2 is FVKESK. The CDR3 totals 13 residues. The full variable domain, its missing parts supplied by reference TRBV14 and TRBJ2-1, is EAGVTQFPSHSVIEKGQTVTLRCDPISGHDNLYWYRRVMGKEIKFLLHFVKESKQDESGMPNNRFLAERTGGTYSTLKVQPAELEDSGVYFCASSLGDRNEQFFGPGTRLTVL.